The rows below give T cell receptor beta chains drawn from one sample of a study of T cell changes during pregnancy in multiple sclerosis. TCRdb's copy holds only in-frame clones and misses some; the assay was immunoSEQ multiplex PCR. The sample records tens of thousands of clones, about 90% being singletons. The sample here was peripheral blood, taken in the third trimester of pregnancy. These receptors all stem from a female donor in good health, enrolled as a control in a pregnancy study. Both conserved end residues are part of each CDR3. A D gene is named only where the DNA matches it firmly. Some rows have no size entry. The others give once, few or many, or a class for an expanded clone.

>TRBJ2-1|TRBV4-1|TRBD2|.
TGCGCCAGCAGGCAAACTAGCGGGAGGGCCGATGAGCAGTTCTTC
CASRQTSGRADEQFF
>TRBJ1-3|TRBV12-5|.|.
TGTGCTAGTGGTTTGGCGCAGGGAAACTCTGGAAACACCATATATTTT
CASGLAQGNSGNTIYF
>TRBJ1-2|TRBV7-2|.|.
TGTGCCAGCAGCTTAGGGGGACTGGGGAGGGGCGTTGGGGGCTACACCTTC
CASSLGGLGRGVGGYTF
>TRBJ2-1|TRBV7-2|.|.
TGTGCCAGCAGCTTATTCGATGAGCAGTTCTTC
CASSLFDEQFF
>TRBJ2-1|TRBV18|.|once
TGTGCCAGCTCATCCAGGGGGGTTTCCGAGCAGTTCTTC
CASSSRGVSEQFF
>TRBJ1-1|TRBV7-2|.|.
TGTGCCAGCATCCAGACGGGCCCGGGGGGGTTCACTGAAGCTTTCTTT
CASIQTGPGGFTEAFF
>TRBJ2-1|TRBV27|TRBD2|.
TGTGCCAGCAGCTCCGGGGGGGGGAGCTCCTACAATGAGCAGTTCTTC
CASSSGGGSSYNEQFF
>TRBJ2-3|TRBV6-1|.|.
TGTGCCAGCAGCCCCCCCCAGGGCACAGATACGCAGTATTTT
CASSPPQGTDTQYF
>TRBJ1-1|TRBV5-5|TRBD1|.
TGTGCCAGCAGGGAACAGGGGCGATCTGACACTGAAGCTTTCTTT
CASREQGRSDTEAFF
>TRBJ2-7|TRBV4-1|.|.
TGCGCCAGCAGCCAAGAAGGACTAACCTACGAGCAGTACTTC
CASSQEGLTYEQYF
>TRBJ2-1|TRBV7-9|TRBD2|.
TGTGCCAGCAGCTTAGGCGGGGCGGGAGGGTCCTACAATGAGCAGTTCTTC
CASSLGGAGGSYNEQFF
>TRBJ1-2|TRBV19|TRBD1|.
TGTGCCAGTAGCCTTGACAGGGTCCAAGGCTACACCTTC
CASSLDRVQGYTF
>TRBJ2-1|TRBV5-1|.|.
TGCGCCAGCAGCTTGTCCCTTCAGTCCTACAATGAGCAGTTCTTC
CASSLSLQSYNEQFF
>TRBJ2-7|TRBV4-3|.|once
TGCGCCAGCAGCCAAGAGGTACAGGTTCTTTACGTGGAGCAGTACTTC
CASSQEVQVLYVEQYF
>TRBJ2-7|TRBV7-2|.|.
TGTGCCAGCAGTTCCGGGACACTCTACGAGCAGTACTTC
CASSSGTLYEQYF
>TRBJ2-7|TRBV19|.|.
TGTGCCAGTAGAGGGGGACCGGGGCCCTCCATCTCCTACGAGCAGTACTTC
CASRGGPGPSISYEQYF
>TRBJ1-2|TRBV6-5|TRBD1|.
TGTGCCGTGGGGGGGACAGGGGCGACCTATGGCTACACCTTC
CAVGGTGATYGYTF
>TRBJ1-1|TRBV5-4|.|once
TGTGCCAGCAGCTCCGGCAGGAATGAAGCTTTCTTT
CASSSGRNEAFF
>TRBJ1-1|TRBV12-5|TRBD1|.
TGTGCTAGTGGTTTGGAAACAGGGGGCCACACTGAAGCTTTCTTT
CASGLETGGHTEAFF
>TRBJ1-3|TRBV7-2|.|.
TGTGCCAGCAGCTACTTCACGCCCAGGGAGGCTGGAAACACCATATATTTT
CASSYFTPREAGNTIYF
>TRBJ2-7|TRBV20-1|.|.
TGCAGTGCAAGGGAGGTATACGAGCAGTACTTC
CSAREVYEQYF
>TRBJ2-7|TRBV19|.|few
TGTGCCAGTAGTACTACCCGCTACGAGCAGTACTTC
CASSTTRYEQYF
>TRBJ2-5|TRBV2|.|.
TGTGCCAGCAGTTCCAGACTAGGAGGAAAGCAAGAGACCCAGTACTTC
CASSSRLGGKQETQYF
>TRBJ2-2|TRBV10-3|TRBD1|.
TGTGCCATCAGTGAAGCAGGGGGCCGGAACACCGGGGAGCTGTTTTTT
CAISEAGGRNTGELFF
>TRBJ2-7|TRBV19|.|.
TGTGCCAGTAGTATAGGTCCGGTCTCCTACGAGCAGTACTTC
CASSIGPVSYEQYF
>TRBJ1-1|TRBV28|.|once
TGTGCCAGCACCTTCTCCGGAGTGAACACTGAAGCTTTCTTT
CASTFSGVNTEAFF
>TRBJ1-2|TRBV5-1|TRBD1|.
TGCGCCAGCAGCTTGGTACAGGGGGACTATGGCTACACCTTC
CASSLVQGDYGYTF
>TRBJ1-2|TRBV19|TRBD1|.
TGTGCCAGTAACGGACAGGGGGCGATTGGCTATGGCTACACCTTC
CASNGQGAIGYGYTF